Following are 25 T cell receptor beta chains from one sample sequenced in a study of T cells in Graves' hyperthyroidism and ophthalmopathy. The TCR beta CDR3 regions underwent amplification using RNA transcripts as the source. The HTBI primer set served for first-round RT-PCR of the TCR CDR3. TCRdb independently ran MiXCR on the multiplex PCR reads; one entry per CDR3 protein. Altogether fewer than 650,000 distinct CDR3 sequences are present, 14% being singletons, with the ten largest covering roughly 13%. Specimen: blood. Receptors were obtained from a woman between 40 and 50 years old with Graves' hyperthyroidism.

V and J are TRBV11-2 and TRBJ2-2; TRBD1 matches 9 bases. CDR1 is SGHAT and CDR2 is FQNNGV in the germline V gene. V lost 7 bases and J lost 5; bases outside the gene matches: 5. The CDR3 is made up of 14 amino acids. As DNA, the CDR3 is TGTGCCAGCACCGAACAGGGGGCGACCGGGGAGCTGTTTTTT. This translates into CASTEQGATGELFF.

This chain connects TRBV12-3 or TRBV12-4 to TRBJ1-2; TRBD1 aligns across 9 bases. The CDR3 has 15 amino acids. Trimming took 7 bases from V and 4 from J; bases not matched to a gene: 10. The CDR3 protein is CASTAGTGRLYGYTF. The CDR3 DNA is TGTGCCAGCACCGCCGGGACAGGGCGGCTCTATGGCTACACCTTC.

The rearrangement uses TRBV10-2 and TRBJ1-4, with D unresolved. V lost 0 bases, J lost 8 bases, and 13 bases lay in between. Germline lookup yields CDR1 WSHSY and CDR2 SAAADI. The CDR3 is made up of 15 amino acids. CDR3 sequence (DNA): TGCGCCAGCAGTGAGTCTCAGGTCCAAGGGGAAAAACTGTTTTTT. Its translation: CASSESQVQGEKLFF.

This clonotype was counted at least ten times. CDR3 loop: CASSFDLFQETQYF. DNA for the CDR3: TGCGCCAGCAGCTTCGATCTGTTCCAAGAGACCCAGTACTTC. The chain is built from TRBV5-1 and TRBJ2-5, with unresolved D. The V gene lost 2 bases and the J gene lost 1 base, with 9 bases spanning the gap. The length of the CDR3 is 14 residues. From germline, CDR1 is SGHRS and CDR2 YFSETQ.

This clonotype appeared many times. This chain links TRBV11-2 with TRBJ2-6; D is unresolved. Germline CDR1 reads SGHAT; CDR2 reads FQNNGV. The CDR3 runs to 14 residues. Trimming cost V 5 bases and J 0 bases, with 5 bases left between them. CDR3 in DNA: TGTGCCAGCAGCCAAAACTCTGGGGCCAACGTCCTGACTTTC. Protein product: CASSQNSGANVLTF.

The rearrangement links TRBV4-1 to TRBJ1-2; 8 bases are a match to TRBD1. There are 14 residues in the CDR3. V shed 2 bases, J shed 5 bases, and the junction held 4 bases outside the gene matches. Germline V lookup: CDR1 MGHRA, CDR2 YSYEKL. The CDR3 loop reads CASSQWTGSYGYTF. The CDR3 DNA sequence: TGCGCCAGCAGCCAATGGACAGGGAGTTATGGCTACACCTTC.

The sample holds many counts of this clonotype. This rearrangement joins TRBV5-1 to TRBJ2-5; 8 positions match TRBD2. CDR3 length equals 18 residues. Per the germline V gene, CDR1 is SGHRS and CDR2 is YFSETQ. V was pared by 0 bases and J by 4 bases, with 14 bases of the junction left unmatched. As DNA, the CDR3 is TGCGCCAGCAGCTTGGGCCCGGGACTAGTCTTAGTCGGAGAGACCCAGTACTTC. Its protein is CASSLGPGLVLVGETQYF.

With respect to this clonotype: A clone one base away is much larger, so this may be a read error. The chain combines TRBV29-1 with TRBJ2-1, with D possibly matching TRBD2 (6 bases). In germline, CDR1 is SQVTM, CDR2 ANQGSEA. This CDR3 region has 17 residues. Here the CDR3 reads CSVPDLRESASYNGQFF. The CDR3 DNA reads TGCAGCGTTCCAGACTTACGGGAGTCCGCCTCCTACAATGGGCAGTTCTTC.

The rearrangement links TRBV20-1 to TRBJ1-6; no definite D call. The CDR3 runs 15 residues. CDR1 is DFQATT, CDR2 SNEGSKA, per germline (reference sequence). V lost 1 base and J 2 bases, leaving 9 bases between the germline ends. For the CDR3, the DNA is TGCAGTGCTAGAGTTGCCGGGCCCTATAATTCACCCCTCCACTTT. Its protein is CSARVAGPYNSPLHF.

This chain connects TRBV10-3 to TRBJ2-1; TRBD2 aligns across 8 bases. From germline, CDR1 is ENHRY and CDR2 SYGVKD. J gave up 0 bases and V 10 bases, and 2 bases lay outside the gene matches. The CDR3 totals 13 residues. The CDR3 DNA reads TGTGCCACCGGGACTAGCTCCTACAATGAGCAGTTCTTC. Translated, it gives CATGTSSYNEQFF.

This clonotype was recorded many times. This chain links TRBV29-1 with TRBJ2-5; TRBD1 matches 10 bases. Germline CDR1 reads SQVTM; CDR2 reads ANQGSEA. CDR3 length equals 12 residues. J gave up 5 bases and V 7 bases, and 4 bases lay outside the gene matches. For the CDR3, the DNA is TGCAGCGGGAGGACAGGGGGGGAGACCCAGTACTTC. This codes for CSGRTGGETQYF.

This clonotype was counted ten times or more. This sequence joins TRBV12-3 or TRBV12-4 and TRBJ2-7; the match to TRBD1 covers 8 bases. CDR3 length equals 16 residues. J lost 9 bases, V lost 0 bases, and 13 bases had no gene match. For the CDR3, the DNA is TGTGCCAGCAGTTTAGCCGGGACAGGCTCGCGATCGGTGCAGTACTTC. Amino acid sequence: CASSLAGTGSRSVQYF.

The chain is built from TRBV4-2 and TRBJ2-1; 8 nucleotides line up with TRBD1. Germline assignment: CDR1 LGHNA and CDR2 YNFKEQ. After removal of 0 bases from V and 1 base from J, the junction contained 2 bases not matched to a gene. The CDR3 length is 16 residues. Here the CDR3 DNA reads TGTGCCAGCAGCCAAGATAGGACAGGGTCCTACAATGAGCAGTTCTTC. Translation: CASSQDRTGSYNEQFF.

V usage is TRBV6-2 or TRBV6-3 and J usage is TRBJ2-1; 16 bases align to TRBD2. Germline V gene sequence: CDR1 MNHEY, CDR2 SVGEGT. This CDR3 has 22 amino acids. The J segment lost 3 bases and the V segment lost 0 bases, leaving 14 bases of the junction unmatched. As DNA, the CDR3 is TGTGCCAGCAGTTACTCTCGTCGCGGGACTAGCGGGAGGGCCGTCAACTACAATGAGCAGTTCTTC. Translated: CASSYSRRGTSGRAVNYNEQFF.

This clonotype was seen at least ten times. This rearrangement joins TRBV3-1 to TRBJ2-7; D possibly corresponds to TRBD1 (5 bases). This CDR3 comprises 15 residues. V dropped 2 bases and J dropped 0 bases, with 11 bases sitting between them. The V gene's germline CDR1 is LGHDT and CDR2 YNNKEL (reference sequence). CDR3 nucleotides: TGTGCCAGCAGCCAACAGGGTTTTAGCTCCTACGAGCAGTACTTC. Translated: CASSQQGFSSYEQYF.

This clonotype was counted many times. The chain employs TRBV12-3 or TRBV12-4 and TRBJ2-3; 7 nucleotides agree with TRBD2. V was clipped by 7 bases and J by 3 bases; unmatched bases: 7. CDR3 length equals 14 residues. The CDR3 sequence: CASTRAGLTDTQYF. The DNA for the CDR3 is TGTGCCAGCACCCGAGCGGGACTTACAGATACGCAGTATTTT.

At least ten counts were recorded for this clonotype. The chain couples TRBV3-1 to TRBJ1-2, with 7 bases fitting TRBD1. The V gene end was trimmed by 4 bases and the J gene end by 10 bases; junction bases not matched to a gene: 9. Germline V lookup: CDR1 LGHDT, CDR2 YNNKEL (reference sequence). CDR3 length equals 13 residues. The CDR3 reads CASSRGQHRTYTF. The CDR3 coding sequence is TGTGCCAGCAGCCGGGGACAGCACCGGACCTACACCTTC. Supplemented by reference TRBV3-1 and TRBJ1-2, the full variable domain reads DTAVSQTPKYLVTQMGNDKSIKCEQNLGHDTMYWYKQDSKKFLKIMFSYNNKELIINETVPNRFSPKSPDKAHLNLHINSLELGDSAVYFCASSRGQHRTYTFGSGTRLTVV.

This clonotype was seen repeatedly, ten times or more. The CDR3 DNA sequence: TGCAGTGCCCCAAAGCGGGACCGCACAGATACGCAGTATTTT. It translates to CSAPKRDRTDTQYF. The chain is built from TRBV20-1 and TRBJ2-3; 7 nucleotides line up with TRBD2. This CDR3 is built from 14 residues. V dropped 6 bases and J dropped 1; count of bases not matched to a gene: 7. Germline CDR1 and CDR2: DFQATT and SNEGSKA (reference sequence).

This clonotype has ten or more counts. The CDR3 nucleotides read TGTGCCAGCAGCCAAGATCTGGGACTAGCACCGTACGAGCAGTACTTC. It is translated as CASSQDLGLAPYEQYF. The chain uses TRBV3-1 and TRBJ2-7; 9 bases agree with TRBD2. CDR3 size: 16 residues. The trim removed 0 bases at V and 4 bases at J, leaving 7 bases unmatched. CDR1 and CDR2 from the germline V gene are LGHDT and YNNKEL (reference sequence).

This chain links TRBV6-1 with TRBJ2-7; D remains unclear. Per the germline V gene, CDR1 is MNHNS and CDR2 is SASEGT. The CDR3 is 12 amino acids. V was cut by 6 bases and J by 5 bases, with 11 bases left in between. CDR3 protein: CASRRDGHEQYF. The DNA of the CDR3 is TGTGCCAGCAGACGAGACGGGCACGAGCAGTACTTC.

This clonotype was observed a handful of times. The V and J genes are TRBV28 and TRBJ1-1; D ambiguous. The CDR3 is 14 residues long. Trimming pared 3 bases from V and 1 base from J, leaving 9 bases between. Germline V lookup: CDR1 MDHEN, CDR2 SYDVKM. CDR3 region: CASSLTLANTEAFF. In DNA, the CDR3 is TGTGCCAGCAGTTTGACCCTCGCGAACACTGAAGCTTTCTTT.

This clonotype showed up just a few times. The rearrangement links TRBV5-5 to TRBJ2-3; no clear D. V was cut by 4 bases and J by 3 bases, with 12 bases left in between. Germline V gives CDR1 SGHKS, CDR2 YYEKEE (reference sequence). This CDR3 spans 14 amino acids. CDR3 region: CASSLTPQTDTQYF. CDR3 sequence (DNA): TGTGCCAGCAGCCTTACCCCCCAAACAGATACGCAGTATTTT.

At least ten counts were recorded for this clonotype. The chain has TRBV28 and TRBJ2-4; D is possibly TRBD1 (6 bases). In germline, CDR1 is MDHEN, CDR2 SYDVKM. The V gene lost 7 bases and the J gene lost 15 bases, with 19 bases spanning the gap. CDR3 length: 12 amino acids. In DNA, the CDR3 is TGTGCCAGCACTCCCCGGGGTGGACAGTGGTACTTC. Its protein is CASTPRGGQWYF.

The table lists this clonotype with many counts. The rearrangement uses TRBV28 and TRBJ2-1, with D hard to call. The germline gives CDR1 MDHEN, CDR2 SYDVKM. V lost 7 bases, J lost 8 bases, and 9 bases lay in between. The CDR3 is 11 amino acids. CDR3 sequence reads: CASTYWDEQFF. The CDR3 DNA follows: TGTGCCAGCACTTACTGGGATGAGCAGTTCTTC.

The gene calls are TRBV5-1 and TRBJ2-6, with 9 bases lining up with TRBD1. The ends lost 4 bases at V and 2 bases at J; junction bases unmatched: 7. The germline V gene has CDR1 SGHRS and CDR2 YFSETQ. The CDR3 has 17 amino acids. This CDR3 reads CASSTGQGSAGANVLTF. CDR3 DNA: TGCGCCAGCAGCACGGGACAGGGAAGTGCTGGGGCCAACGTCCTGACTTTC.